This TCR beta chain was sequenced for a study of T cells in Graves' hyperthyroidism and ophthalmopathy (dated by TCRdb to about 2019). A note on the overall study: Peripheral blood was sampled at the time of initial diagnosis, prior to any treatment. The approximately 100 discovery patients were randomly split 7:3 into training and test sets. Following sampling, methimazole starting at 30 mg daily was given to hyperthyroidism patients, and high-dose intravenous methylprednisolone was given to ophthalmopathy patients. In roughly six Graves' hyperthyroidism patients, the study also compared T-cell repertoires from thyroid tissue with T-cell repertoires from blood. An independent validation cohort of fewer than 20 hyperthyroidism patients and about 16 patients who later progressed to ophthalmopathy tested prospective prediction of ophthalmopathy. TCR Vbeta CDR3 sequencing of 120 to 150 peripheral blood samples (roughly 41 ophthalmopathy, 75 hyperthyroidism and about 17 progressor patients) is reported in the paper. A discovery cohort of about 96 patients, about 43 with Graves' ophthalmopathy and about 60 with stable Graves' hyperthyroidism, was used to find distinguishing TCR V-J signatures.

The TCR beta CDR3 regions were amplified from RNA transcripts. The first round of RT-PCR for the TCR CDR3 was performed with the HTBI primer set and the Qiagen OneStep RT-PCR kit. Libraries were constructed in a second round of multiplex PCR, after which size selection and purification were performed. The libraries were sequenced on an Illumina HiSeq2000 using paired-end 100 bp reads. Turning to the authors' computational methods: SOAPnuke was used to process the raw data, throwing out any read that contained adapters or uncalled bases, had a mean Phred below 15, or lacked an exact constant-primer or identifier match. High-quality paired reads were merged using COPE v1.2.5, and each unique nucleotide sequence was defined as a clonotype. MiTCR v1.1 was used to align clonotypes to the IMGT TRBV, TRBD and TRBJ reference segments. The analysis was restricted to V-J combinations with a frequency above 0.0001, which together covered 98% to 99.2% of the repertoires. A TCS score was defined as the ratio between F50 (clonal expansion) and ExV (chaos), using BLOSUM62-based TCRdist between CDR3 peptides within each V-J. Welch's t-statistics and random forest reduced 500 to 550 V-J features to roughly 13, which were used in a naive Bayes classifier (R e1071). Starting from the raw public reads, TCRdb applied fastp trimming at Q25, assembled clones with MiXCR and retained in-frame beta chains. Each entry is one CDR3 protein sequence, shown with its most common DNA and genes. TCRdb's processing, not the authors', yielded these V and J calls. For this sample the table gives more than 450,000 distinct CDR3 sequences, of which around 15% were detected only once. The ten top clones hold over 11% of the sample.

This clonotype was seen only a few times. The antigen this receptor binds is unknown. It has no much larger one-base neighbor in the sample; base qualities were not kept. Stable Graves' hyperthyroidism was defined as no progression to ophthalmopathy during 18 months of follow-up. Hyperthyroidism patients were newly diagnosed, had a disease duration of under 2 months, and were aged 18 to 65 years. Any patient with an uncontrolled infection, another autoimmune disease, pregnancy or lactation was excluded. Diagnoses were established on the basis of clinical symptoms, serum thyroxine and TRAb, thyroid ultrasound, and orbital computed tomography. PBMCs were isolated from approximately 10 ml of fresh peripheral blood by Ficoll-Paque density gradient centrifugation. Total RNA was extracted with Trizol reagent, and quality was checked on an Agilent 2100 Bioanalyzer. Study-wide conclusions, independent of this receptor: Sample size was not statistically predetermined, and blinding of investigators to group allocation was not performed. A 13 V-J signature model separated ophthalmopathy from stable hyperthyroidism, with about 88% sensitivity and 81.08% specificity in cross-validation and 80%/75% in testing. Most expanded thyroid clonotypes (frequency above 0.001) were also found in blood, which suggests that blood repertoires may mirror thyroid immune responses. In validation, the model predicted progression to ophthalmopathy with roughly 70% sensitivity and 72% to 85% specificity, a median of about 6.7 months before onset.

The sequence came from a woman between 35 and 50 years old with Graves' hyperthyroidism. The sample taken for sequencing was blood.

The sequenced DNA: TGCGCCAGCAGCTTGGTTATTGGGACTTTGAACACCGGGGAGCTGTTTTTT. Its protein is CASSLVIGTLNTGELFF. The sequence is built from TRBV5-1 and TRBJ2-2; a tentative D call is TRBD2 (6 bases match). At the junction V is shortened by 0 bases and J by 1 base, with 13 bases in between. The germline V gene yields SGHRS for CDR1 and YFSETQ for CDR2. The CDR3, from cysteine to phenylalanine, totals 17 residues. Solely the CDR3 DNA is kept, with 51 bases framed from the first base. Reference TRBV5-1 and TRBJ2-2 proteins supply the regions before and after the CDR3; the full variable domain is: KAGVTQTPRYLIKTRGQQVTLSCSPISGHRSVSWYQQTPGQGLQFLFEYFSETQRNKGNFPGRFSGRQFSNSRSEMNVSTLELGDSALYLCASSLVIGTLNTGELFFGEGSRLTVL.